This T cell receptor beta chain was captured in a study of cytomegalovirus exposure and HLA in healthy donors. V lost 7 bases to trimming and J lost 6 bases, with 18 bases between them. This CDR3 comprises 14 residues. Germline values: CDR1 MNHNS, CDR2 SASEGT. Both 60 Vbeta primers and 13 Jbeta primers went into the PCR. Produced via immunoSEQ multiplex PCR; TCRdb's table is partial and in-frame only. The data contain 90,000 or so clones, approximately 81% of them singletons. This clone came up a few times. The chain joins TRBV6-1 to TRBJ1-1; D might be TRBD1 (6 bases). The sequence came from a middle-aged woman in good health and CMV-seronegative. The source material was PBMCs. The CDR3 nucleotides are TGTGCCAGCACCCGAAGCGGGGGCGTCGCTGAAGCTTTCTTT. Translation: CASTRSGGVAEAFF.